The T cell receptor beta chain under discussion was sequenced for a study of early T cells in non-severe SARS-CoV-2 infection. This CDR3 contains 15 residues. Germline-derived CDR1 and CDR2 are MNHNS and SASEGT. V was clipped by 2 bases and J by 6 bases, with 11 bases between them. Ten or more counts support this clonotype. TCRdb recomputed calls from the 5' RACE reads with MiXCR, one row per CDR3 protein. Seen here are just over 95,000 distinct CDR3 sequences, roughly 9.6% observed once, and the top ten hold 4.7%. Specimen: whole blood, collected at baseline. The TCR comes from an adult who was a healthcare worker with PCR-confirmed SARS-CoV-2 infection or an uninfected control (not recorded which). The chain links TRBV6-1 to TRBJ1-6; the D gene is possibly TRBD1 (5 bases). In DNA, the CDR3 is TGTGCCAGCAGTGAACCCCAGGGAGGTAATTCACCCCTCCACTTT. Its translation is CASSEPQGGNSPLHF.